The entry below describes one TCR beta chain. Its antigen is unidentified. This sample stems from a study of OX40 agonist ivuxolimab in advanced cancers. Study context: In this trial design, patients received ivuxolimab intravenously at 0.01 to 10 mg/kg every 2 weeks. Three patients responded partially, comprising one with hepatocellular carcinoma and two with cutaneous melanoma.

Study outcomes and limitations: Clonal expansion by week 6 occurred in CD4+ and CD8+ blood T cells (at 0.1 to 3.0 mg/kg).

This table comes from immunoSEQ multiplex PCR, and its TCRdb copy is limited to in-frame clones, with some not included. Of roughly 66,000 clones listed, roughly 80% are singletons. V shed 3 bases and J shed 7 bases, with 9 bases lying between them. The V gene's germline CDR1 is SGHDN and CDR2 FVKESK. The CDR3 runs 12 residues. The source material was CD4+ or CD8+ T cells sorted from blood, sampled in a trial of the OX40 agonist ivuxolimab. J is TRBJ2-5 and V is TRBV14; a possible D gene is TRBD2 (6 bases). The source is an adult with an advanced solid tumor such as melanoma, head and neck, liver or kidney cancer. Written as DNA, the CDR3 is TGTGCCAGCAGCCAGACGGGACTGACCCAGTACTTC. Protein: CASSQTGLTQYF. The full variable domain, rest sourced from reference TRBV14 and TRBJ2-5, is EAGVTQFPSHSVIEKGQTVTLRCDPISGHDNLYWYRRVMGKEIKFLLHFVKESKQDESGMPNNRFLAERTGGTYSTLKVQPAELEDSGVYFCASSQTGLTQYFGPGTRLLVL.